The source of this T cell receptor (beta chain) is a study of CD4 T cells in relation to SARS-CoV-2 and coronaviruses. Study-wide context: TCR beta CDR3s were sequenced after approximately 11-day antigen culture of PBMCs.

Study-wide findings and caveats: Monoreactive clones expanded significantly more to SARS-CoV-2 than crossreactive clones did.

The data were produced by immunoSEQ multiplex PCR, yet TCRdb's version contains in-frame clones alone and is incomplete. Of some 21,000 clones in the sample, roughly 69% are singletons; the top ten hold around 12%. Per germline, CDR1 SEHNR and CDR2 FQNEAQ (reference sequence). V dropped 7 bases and J dropped 5; count of bases not matched to a gene: 16. The CDR3 runs 17 residues. CD4+ T cells from unexposed donors were obtained before the COVID-19 pandemic (2011-2018). Isolation of CD4+ T cells took place after 10 days in culture. Remarks on this clone: The antigen remains undetermined.

The sequence derives from a human donor in good health. The sequencing sample was made of CD4+ T cells from PBMCs, cultured in vitro. V and J are TRBV7-9 and TRBJ2-2; 7 bases line up with TRBD1. For the CDR3, the DNA is TGTGCCAGCACCCTAGCCAGAGGGGGCGCCTTGACCGGGGAGCTGTTTTTT. Its protein product is CASTLARGGALTGELFF.